The entry that follows covers one T cell receptor beta chain sequence. This receptor's antigen is unknown. Base qualities are not recorded, but no much larger clone differs from it by a single base. The donors were 40 or so Caucasian individuals from Russia, aged roughly 6 to 90 years, who were systemically healthy. Approximately 9.7 milliliters of peripheral blood were drawn from each donor into EDTA-treated Vacutainer tubes. Ficoll-Paque density-gradient centrifugation was used to isolate PBMCs, with at least 6 million per sample. Trizol reagent was used to extract total RNA from PBMCs, with at least 6 micrograms per sample. For every donor, an aliquot of PBMCs went through flow cytometry to measure the percentages of naive CD45RAhigh/CD27high T cells. V and J are trimmed by 5 bases and 7 bases, and the gene matches miss 5 bases of the junction. The CDR3 measures 13 amino acids from cysteine to phenylalanine. Here the CDR3 DNA is all that survives: 39 bases in frame from base 1. The germline V gene specifies MNHEY as CDR1 and SVGAGI as CDR2.

These data originate in a study of blood T cells in healthy people across ages (dated by TCRdb to the mid-2010s). About the investigation overall: In model experiments, template switching captured roughly one uniquely barcoded TCR beta cDNA molecule for every two T cells. The study measured age-related changes in TCR beta repertoire diversity using deep sequencing normalized with unique cDNA molecular identifiers. Using the same blood draw, the study looked at two additional independent replicas of 1 million unique cDNA reads for two donors, one aged 18 to 29 and the other aged 80 or older. To avoid experimental bias, donors of different ages were spread randomly across the sequencing lanes. Donors were grouped into four age groups: young (average 16 years), middle-aged (roughly 38), aged (roughly 62) and long-lived (approximately 81). General conclusions and limits of the study: Observed TCR beta diversity per million T cells fell roughly linearly with age, and a significant reduction was already apparent by age about 38. Since profiling was done on bulk unsorted PBMCs, naive and antigen-experienced compartments could not be conclusively compared. Compared with the aged group, more naive CD4+ T cells, fewer expanded clones and increased TCR diversity were shown by the long-lived group, suggesting age selection. A strong correlation was found between observed TCR beta diversity and the percentage of naive T cells measured by flow cytometry. Estimates of total diversity based on one million sequenced T cells were considered lower bounds and underestimates. Because the CMV infection status of the donors was unknown, age-related changes in expanded clonotypes may potentially have been confounded.

The library was made by 5' RACE. Sequencer: Illumina HiSeq 2500. A second PCR of roughly 7 to 11 cycles was performed with a sample-barcoded 5' primer and a J-beta primer mix. Each TCR beta cDNA molecule received a unique molecular identifier from a template-switch 5' adaptor carrying 12 random nucleotides. At least 2.5 million CDR3-containing paired-end reads were obtained from each sample. First-strand cDNA synthesis was performed from all RNA using the Mint cDNA synthesis kit, with priming by a TRBC-specific oligonucleotide. Following uracil-DNA glycosylase treatment, all cDNA underwent a first 18-cycle PCR with the universal primers M1SS and BC2_uni_R. Processing in the source paper ran as follows. For normalization, 1 million high-quality reads, each with a distinct molecular identifier, were randomly selected from each sample. Reads with shared molecular identifiers were discarded instead of being binned into consensus sequences. MiTCR, run with a Q25 quality threshold and the strictest error-elimination algorithm, handled CDR3 identification, clonotype clustering and error correction. A nonparametric unseen species model using Euler transformation provided a lower-bound estimate of total TCR beta diversity. TCRdb applied fastp at Q25 and MiXCR to the public reads, then kept only in-frame beta chains. Rows are combined by CDR3 protein, so each entry shows the most common genes and DNA. These V and J calls derive from TCRdb rather than the authors' analysis. The sample includes around 600,000 distinct CDR3 sequences, with roughly 48% observed a single time. The ten largest account for approximately 25% of the sample.

The chain was built from TRBV6-5 and TRBJ1-1; 9 middle bases align to TRBD1. The sequence was obtained from a man older than 75 in good health. The sequencing input was blood. At the DNA level, the sequence is TGTGCCAGCAGTACGGACAGGGGAAATGAAGCTTTCTTT. Its protein product is CASSTDRGNEAFF.